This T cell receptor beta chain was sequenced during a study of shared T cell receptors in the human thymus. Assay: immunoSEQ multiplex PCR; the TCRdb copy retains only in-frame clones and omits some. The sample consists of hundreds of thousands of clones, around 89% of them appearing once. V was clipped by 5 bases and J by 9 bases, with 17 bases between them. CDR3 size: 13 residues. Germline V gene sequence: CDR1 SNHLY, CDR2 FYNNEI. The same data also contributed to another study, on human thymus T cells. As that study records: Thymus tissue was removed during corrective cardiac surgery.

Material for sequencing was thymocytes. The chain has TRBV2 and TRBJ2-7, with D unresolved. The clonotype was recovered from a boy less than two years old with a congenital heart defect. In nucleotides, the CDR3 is TGTGCCAGCAGTATTAATGAATCGGGTGGGCAGTACTTC. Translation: CASSINESGGQYF.